This is a list of T cell receptor beta chains from one sample in a study of blood T cell repertoires in COVID-19. TCRdb keeps only in-frame clones here, not all; method: immunoSEQ multiplex PCR. The sample has 65,000 or so clones, around 84% seen once; the top ten hold roughly 0.83%. The specimen sequenced was peripheral blood. The receptors come from a woman in her 70s with acute or convalescent COVID-19. Each CDR3 is given with its conserved first and last residue. The D gene is left open where the match is weak. Clone size appears in some rows only: once, few, many, or a class for an expanded clone.

.,TRBV10-3,TRBJ2-7,.,CAIMASLGVMYEQYF,TGTGCCATCATGGCGTCGCTGGGAGTGATGTACGAGCAGTACTTC
.,TRBV19,TRBJ2-1,TRBD2,CASRNSGASYNEQFF,TGTGCCAGTAGGAATAGCGGGGCATCCTACAATGAGCAGTTCTTC
few,TRBV7-9,TRBJ1-2,.,CASSPHGEGGYTF,TGTGCCAGCAGCCCACACGGGGAAGGTGGCTACACCTTC
.,TRBV19,TRBJ2-7,TRBD1,CAGRGTKTTFPLRGVGYEQCF,TGTGCCGGCAGGGGGACCAAAACTACCTTTCCACTCCGAGGGGTAGGGTACGAGCAGTGCTTC
.,TRBV5-1,TRBJ1-4,TRBD1,CASSPGTGGGYEKLFF,TGCGCCAGCAGCCCTGGGACAGGGGGCGGCTATGAAAAACTGTTTTTT
.,TRBV5-4,TRBJ2-7,TRBD2,CASSLEAGVPYEQYF,TGTGCCAGCAGCTTGGAGGCGGGAGTCCCCTACGAGCAGTACTTC
.,TRBV19,TRBJ1-5,.,CASSTPGDVWQPQHF,TGTGCCAGTAGTACCCCAGGCGATGTTTGGCAGCCCCAGCATTTT
.,TRBV7-9,TRBJ1-1,TRBD1,CASSLRTGRGMNTEAFF,TGTGCCAGCAGCTTGCGGACAGGGCGGGGGATGAACACTGAAGCTTTCTTT
once,TRBV19,TRBJ1-1,TRBD1,CASSSTGDTEAFF,TGTGCCAGTAGTTCCACAGGGGATACTGAAGCTTTCTTT
.,TRBV28,TRBJ1-2,.,CASSFMGGNYGYTF,TGTGCCAGCAGCTTCATGGGGGGAAACTATGGCTACACCTTC
.,TRBV30,TRBJ1-1,.,CAWNQDTLNTEAFF,TGTGCCTGGAACCAAGACACCTTAAACACTGAAGCTTTCTTT
.,TRBV10-3,TRBJ2-1,.,CAISGDTEEQFF,TGTGCCATCAGTGGGGACACCGAGGAGCAGTTCTTC
.,TRBV7-2,TRBJ1-3,TRBD1,CASSLGQRGNTIYF,TGTGCCAGCAGCTTGGGACAGCGAGGAAACACCATATATTTT
.,TRBV2,TRBJ1-5,.,CASSGSGAYQPQHF,TGTGCCAGCAGTGGGTCAGGGGCATATCAGCCCCAGCATTTT
.,TRBV2,TRBJ1-4,TRBD1,CATGQGGEKLFF,TGTGCCACCGGACAGGGGGGGGAAAAACTGTTTTTT
few,TRBV1,TRBJ2-7,.,CTSRPGTGDYEQYF,TGCACCAGCAGACCCGGGACAGGGGACTACGAGCAGTACTTC
once,TRBV10-3,TRBJ1-1,TRBD1,CAISAGQGRGTEAFF,TGTGCCATCAGTGCGGGACAGGGGCGAGGCACTGAAGCTTTCTTT
.,TRBV6-6,TRBJ2-2,.,CASSYGITGNTGELFF,TGTGCCAGCAGTTACGGGATCACGGGAAACACCGGGGAGCTGTTTTTT
once,TRBV29-1,TRBJ2-3,TRBD2,CSVPRRGGNTQYF,TGCAGCGTTCCCCGGCGGGGGGGGAATACGCAGTATTTT
.,TRBV12-3/TRBV12-4,TRBJ2-2,.,CASSTGAAGELFF,TGTGCCAGCAGTACTGGCGCGGCCGGGGAGCTGTTTTTT